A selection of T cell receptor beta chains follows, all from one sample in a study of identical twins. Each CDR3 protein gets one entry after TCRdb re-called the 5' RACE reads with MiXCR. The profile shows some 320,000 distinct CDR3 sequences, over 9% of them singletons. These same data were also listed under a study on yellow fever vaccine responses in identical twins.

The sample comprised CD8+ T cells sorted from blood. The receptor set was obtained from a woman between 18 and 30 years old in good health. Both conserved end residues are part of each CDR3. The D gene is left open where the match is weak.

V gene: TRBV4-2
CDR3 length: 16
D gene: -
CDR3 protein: CASSQGSGPPGYEQYF

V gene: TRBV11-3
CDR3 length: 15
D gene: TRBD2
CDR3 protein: CASSPGLAGGNIQYF

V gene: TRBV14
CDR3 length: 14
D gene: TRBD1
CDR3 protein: CASSQRPGGYEQYF

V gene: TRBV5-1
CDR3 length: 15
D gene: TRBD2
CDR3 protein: CASSLELASGYEQYF

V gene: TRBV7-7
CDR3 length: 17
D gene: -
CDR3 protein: CASSSLVTGTDYNEQFF

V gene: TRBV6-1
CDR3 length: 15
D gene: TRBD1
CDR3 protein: CASSEAGTGVQPQHF

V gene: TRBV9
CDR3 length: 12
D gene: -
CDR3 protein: CASSVDGGEQYF

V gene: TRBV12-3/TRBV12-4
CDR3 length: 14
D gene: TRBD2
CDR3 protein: CASSFLAGAETQYF

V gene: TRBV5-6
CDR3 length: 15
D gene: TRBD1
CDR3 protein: CASSAGTGFWETQYF

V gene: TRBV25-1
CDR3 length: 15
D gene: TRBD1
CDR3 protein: CASSVRDRGANEQFF

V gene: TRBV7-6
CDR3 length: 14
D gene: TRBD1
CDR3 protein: CASTPGQGSYEQYF

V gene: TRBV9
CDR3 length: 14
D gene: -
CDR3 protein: CASSPWTDNTEAFF

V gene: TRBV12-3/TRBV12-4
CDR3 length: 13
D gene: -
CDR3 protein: CASIETNTGELFF

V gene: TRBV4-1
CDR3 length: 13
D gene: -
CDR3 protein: CASSALDSHEQFF

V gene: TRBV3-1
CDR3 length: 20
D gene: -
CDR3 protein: CASSPRDPRLGVLVGNEQFF

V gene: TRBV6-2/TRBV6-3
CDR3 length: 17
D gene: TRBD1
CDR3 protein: CASSQGQGARATYGYTF

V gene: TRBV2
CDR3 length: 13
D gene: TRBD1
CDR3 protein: CASSERGPAEAFF

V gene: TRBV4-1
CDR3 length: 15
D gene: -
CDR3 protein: CASSQDLLGQSRRFF

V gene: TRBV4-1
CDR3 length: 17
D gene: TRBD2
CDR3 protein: CASSLLFGGSLGDEQFF

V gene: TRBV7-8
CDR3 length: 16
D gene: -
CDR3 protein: CASRRDSSSSYNEQFF

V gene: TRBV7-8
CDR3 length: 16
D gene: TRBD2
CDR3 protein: CASSSLAGGYQEPQYF

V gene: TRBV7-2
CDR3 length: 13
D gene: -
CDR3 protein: CASSLGGILEQYF

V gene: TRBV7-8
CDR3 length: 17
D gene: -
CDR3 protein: CASSSRGTGIPPDTQYF

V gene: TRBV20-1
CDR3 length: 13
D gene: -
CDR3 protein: CSALKGSGYEQYF

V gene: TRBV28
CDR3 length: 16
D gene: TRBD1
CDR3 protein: CASSWPPDRDDYEQYF

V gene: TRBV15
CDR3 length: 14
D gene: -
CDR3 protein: CATSRDTGKDTQYF

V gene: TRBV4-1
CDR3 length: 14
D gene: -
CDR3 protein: CASSQGVGTDTQYF

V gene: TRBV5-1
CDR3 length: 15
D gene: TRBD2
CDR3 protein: CASSQDSGSGETQYF

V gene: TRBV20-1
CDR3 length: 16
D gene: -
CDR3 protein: CSALGTESPPHYGYTF

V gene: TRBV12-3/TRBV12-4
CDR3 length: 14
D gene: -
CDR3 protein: CASSFPAPGNEQFF

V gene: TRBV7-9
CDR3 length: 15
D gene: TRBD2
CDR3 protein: CASTVAGTSYNEQFF

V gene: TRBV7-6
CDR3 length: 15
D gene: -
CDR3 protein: CASSLAGGLGETQYF

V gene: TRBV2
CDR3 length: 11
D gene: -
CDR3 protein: CASSDRDRVPF

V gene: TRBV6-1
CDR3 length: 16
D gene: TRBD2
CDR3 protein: CASSLRLAGGPHEQFF

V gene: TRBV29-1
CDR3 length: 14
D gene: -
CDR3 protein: CSARTAWGEDEQFF

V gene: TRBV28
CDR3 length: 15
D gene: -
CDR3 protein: CASSYFSVGNTEAFF

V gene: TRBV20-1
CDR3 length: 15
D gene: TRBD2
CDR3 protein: CSARASGVDGETQYF

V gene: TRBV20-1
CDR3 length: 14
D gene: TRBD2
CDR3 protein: CSARGDLAVYEQYF

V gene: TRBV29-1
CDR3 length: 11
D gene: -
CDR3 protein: CSVVLVETQYF

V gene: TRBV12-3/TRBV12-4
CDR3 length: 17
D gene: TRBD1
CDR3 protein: CASSDRGPNIVQETQYF

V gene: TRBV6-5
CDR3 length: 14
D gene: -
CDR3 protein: CASSYQDSSYEQYF

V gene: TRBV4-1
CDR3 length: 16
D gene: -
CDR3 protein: CASSQTWQANTGELFF